The entry below describes one TCR beta chain. Its antigen is unidentified. Use of 60 Vbeta and 13 Jbeta primers characterized the PCR. The assay was immunoSEQ multiplex PCR, and TCRdb's table has in-frame clones only and misses some. This table holds 150,000 to 200,000 clones, 65% to 80% found once. The sample originates from a study of cytomegalovirus exposure and HLA in healthy donors. While unrecorded immune exposures were likely, the donors were nominally healthy when sampled. Study-wide findings and caveats: Overall, approximately 150 TCR beta chains were annotated as cytomegalovirus-associated. Likely technical artifact: a cluster of highly shared sequence variants.

Germline CDR1 SGHNT, CDR2 YENEEA. V was pared by 3 bases and J by 0 bases, with 9 bases between. This CDR3 contains 14 residues. The sequenced sample was PBMCs. The sequence was collected from a woman aged 25 to 39 in good health and CMV-seropositive. This chain uses TRBV11-3 with TRBJ2-7; D is uncertain. The CDR3: CASSFTFSSYEQYF. The CDR3 coding sequence is TGTGCCAGCAGCTTCACTTTCTCCTCCTACGAGCAGTACTTC.